A single sample is the source of the 10 T cell receptor beta chains below, sequenced in a study of early T cells in non-severe SARS-CoV-2 infection. From the 5' RACE reads, TCRdb called clonotypes with MiXCR, one entry per CDR3 protein. Of some 67,000 distinct CDR3 sequences listed, roughly 13% are singletons. The material sequenced was whole blood. Receptor source: an adult who was a healthcare worker with PCR-confirmed SARS-CoV-2 infection or an uninfected control (not recorded which).

This rearrangement joins TRBV27 to TRBJ2-1; tentative D call: TRBD1 (5 bases). The CDR3 loop spans 12 amino acids. Germline CDR1 is MNHEY and CDR2 is SMNVEV (reference sequence). V gave up 5 bases and J gave up 9 bases, with 11 bases separating them. CDR3 loop: CASSGGHREQFF. The CDR3 region has the DNA TGTGCCAGCAGTGGCGGACATCGTGAGCAGTTCTTC.

The V gene is TRBV12-3 or TRBV12-4, the J gene TRBJ1-1; 9 nucleotides line up with TRBD1. The CDR3 loop spans 15 amino acids. V lost 4 bases, J lost 1 base, and 4 bases stayed unmatched. The CDR3 DNA sequence: TGTGCCAGCAGTTCGACAGGGGGGAGGAACACTGAAGCTTTCTTT. Translating it yields CASSSTGGRNTEAFF.

The sample holds a few counts of this clonotype. The V and J genes are TRBV4-1 and TRBJ1-2; D gene ambiguous. Trimming left V 2 bases short and J 7 bases short, with 14 bases between. The germline V gene has CDR1 MGHRA and CDR2 YSYEKL. The CDR3 is 14 residues long. The CDR3 sequence: CASSQTPEVGGYTF. The CDR3 DNA reads as TGCGCCAGCAGCCAAACCCCCGAGGTTGGTGGCTACACCTTC.

This clonotype was observed a few times. The V and J genes are TRBV20-1 and TRBJ2-7, with D maybe TRBD2 (5 bases). The V and J ends lost 1 base and 4 bases respectively, with 11 bases between them. Germline CDR1 and CDR2: DFQATT and SNEGSKA (reference sequence). The CDR3 has 13 residues. Here the CDR3 DNA reads TGCAGTGCTAGAGGTGGCGGGCCGTACGAGCAGTACTTC. Its protein product is CSARGGGPYEQYF.

CDR3 loop: CASKGGISGNTIYF. The CDR3 DNA sequence: TGTGCCAGCAAGGGAGGGATCTCTGGAAACACCATATATTTT. The J gene is TRBJ1-3, the V gene TRBV6-5; D remains unclear. The V gene's germline CDR1 is MNHEY and CDR2 SVGAGI. V dropped 7 bases and J dropped 0 bases, with 10 bases sitting between them. The CDR3 spans 14 residues.

This sequence joins TRBV5-1 and TRBJ1-2, with D perhaps matching TRBD1 (5 bases). CDR3 length: 19 amino acids. The germline CDR1 and CDR2 sequences are SGHRS and YFSETQ. V dropped 0 bases and J dropped 0 bases, with 21 bases sitting between them. This CDR3 reads CASSLGSGPTGASNYGYTF. CDR3 nucleotide sequence: TGCGCCAGCAGCTTGGGGAGCGGCCCCACTGGGGCATCTAACTATGGCTACACCTTC.

This clonotype was detected only a few times. The rearrangement links TRBV30 to TRBJ1-5; 7 bases line up with TRBD1. Germline values: CDR1 GTSNPN, CDR2 SVGIG (reference sequence). This CDR3 has 15 residues. V lost 3 bases to trimming and J lost 3 bases; unmatched junction nucleotides: 8. In DNA, the CDR3 is TGTGCCTGGAGCAAGGGACAGTTTGACAATCAGCCCCAGCATTTT. Protein: CAWSKGQFDNQPQHF.

The gene calls are TRBV9 and TRBJ2-5; 13 bases are shared with TRBD2. The CDR3 sequence is 16 residues long. The V and J ends lost 3 bases and 2 bases, in that order; junction bases with no gene match: 4. The germline CDR1 and CDR2 sequences are SGDLS and YYNGEE. CDR3 in DNA: TGTGCCAGCAGCGCCCGACTAGCGGGGGGACAAGAGACCCAGTACTTC. Translated: CASSARLAGGQETQYF. Together with reference TRBV9 and TRBJ2-5, the CDR3 gives the full variable domain: DSGVTQTPKHLITATGQRVTLRCSPRSGDLSVYWYQQSLDQGLQFLIQYYNGEERAKGNILERFSAQQFPDLHSELNLSSLELGDSALYFCASSARLAGGQETQYFGPGTRLLVL.

This clonotype turned up a few times. The junction and the germline gene differ at one end; a read error may be behind it. The chain carries TRBV3-1 and TRBJ2-4, with a possible D match to TRBD2 (6 bases). The CDR3 totals 13 residues. Germline V CDR1 and CDR2: LGHDT, YNNKEL (reference sequence). CDR3 sequence reads: CASSLFPSDYLTF. Here the CDR3 DNA reads TGTGCCAGCAGCCTCTTCCCATCGGACTACCTGACGTTC.

This clonotype has just a few counts. This chain connects TRBV7-9 to TRBJ2-5; D is unresolved. The V end was cut by 5 bases, the J end by 4 bases, with 14 bases between. CDR3 length: 14 residues. Germline V CDR1 and CDR2: SEHNR, FQNEAQ (reference sequence). CDR3 coding DNA: TGTGCCAGCAGCGCCTGGGATCTCTCAGAGACCCAGTACTTC. Protein: CASSAWDLSETQYF.